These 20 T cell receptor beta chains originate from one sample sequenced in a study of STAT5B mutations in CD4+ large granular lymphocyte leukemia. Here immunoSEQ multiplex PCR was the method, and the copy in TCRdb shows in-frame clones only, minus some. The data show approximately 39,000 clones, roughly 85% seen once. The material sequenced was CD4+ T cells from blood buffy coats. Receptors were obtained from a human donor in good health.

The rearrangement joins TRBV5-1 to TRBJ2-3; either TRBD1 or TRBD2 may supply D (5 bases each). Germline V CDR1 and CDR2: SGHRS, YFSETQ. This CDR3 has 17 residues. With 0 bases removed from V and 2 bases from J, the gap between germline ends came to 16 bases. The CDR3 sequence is CASSLAAGTDFTDTQYF. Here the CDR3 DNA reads TGCGCCAGCAGCTTGGCCGCCGGGACCGACTTCACAGATACGCAGTATTTT.

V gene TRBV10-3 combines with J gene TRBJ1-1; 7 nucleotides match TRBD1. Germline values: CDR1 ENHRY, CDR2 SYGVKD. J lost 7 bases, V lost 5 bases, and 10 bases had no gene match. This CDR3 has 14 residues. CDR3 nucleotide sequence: TGTGCCATCAGTACCTTGGGACAGACCGGTGAAGCTTTCTTT. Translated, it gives CAISTLGQTGEAFF.

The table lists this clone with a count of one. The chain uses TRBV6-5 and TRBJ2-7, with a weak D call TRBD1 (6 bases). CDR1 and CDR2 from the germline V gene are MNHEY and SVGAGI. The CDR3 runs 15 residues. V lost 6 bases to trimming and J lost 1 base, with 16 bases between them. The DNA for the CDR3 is TGTGCCAGCAGACCTTCCACAGGGCTGTCCTACGAGCAGTACTTC. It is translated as CASRPSTGLSYEQYF.

The CDR3 is CASSPPGGLAGGVGELFF. The DNA for the CDR3 is TGTGCCAGCAGCCCCCCCGGCGGACTAGCGGGAGGGGTCGGGGAGCTGTTTTTT. The chain combines TRBV5-4 with TRBJ2-2; 15 bases map to TRBD2. The V segment lost 4 bases and the J segment 7 bases; nucleotides outside the gene matches: 11. The CDR3 has 18 amino acids. The germline gives CDR1 SGHNT, CDR2 YYREEE (reference sequence).

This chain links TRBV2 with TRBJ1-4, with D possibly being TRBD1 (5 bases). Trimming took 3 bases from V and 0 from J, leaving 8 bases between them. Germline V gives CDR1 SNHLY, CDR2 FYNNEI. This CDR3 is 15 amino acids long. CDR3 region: CASSDVGATNEKLFF. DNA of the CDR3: TGTGCCAGCAGTGATGTGGGGGCAACTAATGAAAAACTGTTTTTT. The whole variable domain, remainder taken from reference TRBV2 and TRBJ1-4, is EPEVTQTPSHQVTQMGQEVILRCVPISNHLYFYWYRQILGQKVEFLVSFYNNEISEKSEIFDDQFSVERPDGSNFTLKIRSTKLEDSAMYFCASSDVGATNEKLFFGSGTQLSVL.

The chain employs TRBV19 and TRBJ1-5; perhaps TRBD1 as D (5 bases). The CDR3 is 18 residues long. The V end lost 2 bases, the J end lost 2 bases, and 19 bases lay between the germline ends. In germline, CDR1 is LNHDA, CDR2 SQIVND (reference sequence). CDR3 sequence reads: CASSIPRQFRDRNQPQHF. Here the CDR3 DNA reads TGTGCCAGTAGTATACCCCGACAGTTTCGCGATCGCAATCAGCCCCAGCATTTT.

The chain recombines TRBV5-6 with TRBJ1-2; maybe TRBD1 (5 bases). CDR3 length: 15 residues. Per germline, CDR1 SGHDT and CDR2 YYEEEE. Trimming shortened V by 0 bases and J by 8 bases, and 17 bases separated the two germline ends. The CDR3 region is CASSLEGVWIYGYTF. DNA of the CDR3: TGTGCCAGCAGCTTGGAAGGGGTCTGGATTTACGGCTACACCTTC.

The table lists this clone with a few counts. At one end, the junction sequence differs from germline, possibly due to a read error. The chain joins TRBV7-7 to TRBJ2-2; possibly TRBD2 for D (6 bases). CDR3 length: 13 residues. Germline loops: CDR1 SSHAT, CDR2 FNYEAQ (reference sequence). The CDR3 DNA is TGTGCTAGCAGCCGGGGGATAACCGGGGAGCTGTTTTTT. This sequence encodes CASSRGITGELFF.

CDR3: CASSTGQSSYEQYF. In DNA form, the CDR3 reads TGCGCCAGCAGCACCGGACAGAGCTCCTACGAGCAGTACTTC. The gene calls are TRBV5-1 and TRBJ2-7, with D possibly TRBD1 on 6 matching bases. Germline V gene sequence: CDR1 SGHRS, CDR2 YFSETQ. V was trimmed by 4 bases and J by 0 bases, leaving 11 bases between them. This CDR3 is built from 14 residues.

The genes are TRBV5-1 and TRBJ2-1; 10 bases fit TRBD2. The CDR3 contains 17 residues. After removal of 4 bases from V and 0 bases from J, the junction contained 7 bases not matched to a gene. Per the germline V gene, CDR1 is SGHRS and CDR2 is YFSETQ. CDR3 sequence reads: CASSLHTSGVSYNEQFF. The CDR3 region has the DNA TGCGCCAGCAGCCTCCATACTAGCGGGGTCTCCTACAATGAGCAGTTCTTC.

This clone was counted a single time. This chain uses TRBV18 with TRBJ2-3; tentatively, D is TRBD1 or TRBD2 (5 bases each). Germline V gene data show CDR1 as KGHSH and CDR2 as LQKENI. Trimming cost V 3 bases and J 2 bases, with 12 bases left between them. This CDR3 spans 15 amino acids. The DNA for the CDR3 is TGTGCCAGCTCACCGGGATCGGGGCTCACAGATACGCAGTATTTT. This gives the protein CASSPGSGLTDTQYF.

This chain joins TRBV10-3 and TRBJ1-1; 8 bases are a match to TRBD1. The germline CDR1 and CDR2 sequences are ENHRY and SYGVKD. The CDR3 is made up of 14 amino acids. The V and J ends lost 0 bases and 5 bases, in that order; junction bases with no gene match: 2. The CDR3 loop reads CAISESRGRTEAFF. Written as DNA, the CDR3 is TGTGCCATCAGTGAGTCCAGGGGGCGGACTGAAGCTTTCTTT.

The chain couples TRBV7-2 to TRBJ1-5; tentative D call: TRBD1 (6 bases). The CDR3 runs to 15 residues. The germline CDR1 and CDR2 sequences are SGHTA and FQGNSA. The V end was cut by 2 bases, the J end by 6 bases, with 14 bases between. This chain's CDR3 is CASSLQGMVGQPQHF. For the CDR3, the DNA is TGTGCCAGCAGCTTACAGGGGATGGTGGGTCAGCCCCAGCATTTT.

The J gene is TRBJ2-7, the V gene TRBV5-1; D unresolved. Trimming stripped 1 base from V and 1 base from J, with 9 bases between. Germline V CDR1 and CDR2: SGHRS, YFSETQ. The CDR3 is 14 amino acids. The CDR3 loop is CASSLSNPSYEQYF. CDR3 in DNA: TGCGCCAGCAGCTTGTCTAATCCTTCCTACGAGCAGTACTTC.

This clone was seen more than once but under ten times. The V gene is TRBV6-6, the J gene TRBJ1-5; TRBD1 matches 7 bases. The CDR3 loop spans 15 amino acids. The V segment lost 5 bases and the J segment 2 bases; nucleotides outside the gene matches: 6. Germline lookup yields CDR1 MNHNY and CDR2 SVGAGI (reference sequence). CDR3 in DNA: TGTGCCAGCAGTCACCGACAGGGTGGCAATCAGCCCCAGCATTTT. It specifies CASSHRQGGNQPQHF.

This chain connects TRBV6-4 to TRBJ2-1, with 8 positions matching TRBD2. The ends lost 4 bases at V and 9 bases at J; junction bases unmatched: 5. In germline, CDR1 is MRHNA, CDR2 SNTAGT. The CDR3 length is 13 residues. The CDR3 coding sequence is TGTGCCAGCAGTGCGGTAGCGGGACGTGAGCAGTTCTTC. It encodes CASSAVAGREQFF.

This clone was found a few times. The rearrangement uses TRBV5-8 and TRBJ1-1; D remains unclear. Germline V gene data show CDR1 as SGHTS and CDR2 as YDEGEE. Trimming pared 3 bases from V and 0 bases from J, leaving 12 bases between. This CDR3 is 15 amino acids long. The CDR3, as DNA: TGTGCCAGCAGCTCCTATGACGTATTGAACACTGAAGCTTTCTTT. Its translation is CASSSYDVLNTEAFF.

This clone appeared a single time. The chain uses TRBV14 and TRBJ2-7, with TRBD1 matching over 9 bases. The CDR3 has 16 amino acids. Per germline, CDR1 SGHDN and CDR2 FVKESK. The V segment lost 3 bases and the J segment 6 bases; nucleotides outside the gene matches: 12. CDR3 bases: TGTGCCAGCAGCCAGCTACAGGGGGCGCGTTCGTCCGAGCAGTACTTC. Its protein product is CASSQLQGARSSEQYF.

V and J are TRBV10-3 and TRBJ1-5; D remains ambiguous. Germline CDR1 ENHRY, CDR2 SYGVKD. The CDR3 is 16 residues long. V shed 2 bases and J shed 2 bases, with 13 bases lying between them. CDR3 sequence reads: CAISEERVGGNQPQHF. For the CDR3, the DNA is TGTGCCATCAGTGAGGAGAGGGTTGGAGGCAATCAGCCCCAGCATTTT.

The CDR3 sequence: CASSPTGTGSTEQFF. The CDR3 coding sequence is TGTGCCAGCAGCCCCACCGGGACAGGGTCCACGGAGCAGTTCTTC. The chain has TRBV2 and TRBJ2-1; TRBD1 agrees at 9 bases. J gave up 10 bases and V 6 bases, and 13 bases lay outside the gene matches. This CDR3 spans 15 amino acids. Germline lookup yields CDR1 SNHLY and CDR2 FYNNEI.